This T cell receptor beta chain was captured in a study of T-cell reconstitution after alpha-beta-depleted transplantation in children. Unique molecular identifiers were built into the TCRbeta library. TCRdb analysed the PCR reads with MiXCR anew, one entry per CDR3 protein. The sample comprises 200,000 to 250,000 distinct CDR3 sequences, 25% of which are singletons, and 2.6% rests with the top ten. General study results and limits: Surviving recipient T cells and thymic progenitors accounted for the high day-60 TCRbeta diversity observed in some patients. Newly produced T cells mostly provided counts and TCRbeta diversity after one year, as hyperexpanded clones declined. At around two months after transplant, the alpha-beta T cells were reportedly derived from several hundred expanded clones that came from non-depleted graft cells.

This clonotype was seen repeatedly, ten times or more. Its antigen is still unknown. This receptor was obtained from a girl aged 2 to 10 with Fanconi anemia, due to receive a stem cell transplant. The sequencing here drew on PBMCs, taken before TCRalphabeta/CD19-depleted stem cell transplant.

This chain's CDR3 is CASSPHSSGSSGANVLTF. The CDR3 DNA reads as TGTGCCAGCAGCCCTCATAGCAGTGGTAGCTCTGGGGCCAACGTCCTGACTTTC. The chain recombines TRBV7-3 with TRBJ2-6; no firm D call. Germline-derived CDR1 and CDR2 are SGHTA and FQGTGA. The V end lost 5 bases, the J end lost 0 bases, and 17 bases lay between the germline ends. The CDR3 is 18 residues long.